These T cell receptor beta chains were read from a single sample in a study of Ad26.COV2.S vaccination and SARS-CoV-2 variants. Sequencing was performed with immunoSEQ multiplex PCR; in TCRdb, only in-frame clones are kept and a portion is missing. The sample holds around 400,000 clones, around 90% seen once. The starting material was peripheral blood, obtained in a trial of Ad26.COV2.S vaccine versus placebo. These receptors came from a person aged 18 to 65 who received the Ad26.COV2.S COVID-19 vaccine or a placebo. Both conserved end residues are part of each CDR3. Fields, in order: V gene, D gene, J gene, clone size, CDR3 DNA, CDR3 protein. A D gene is named only where the DNA matches it firmly. A clone size is listed for some rows: how often the clone was seen (once, few, many), or a class if it is expanded.

v_call: TRBV5-4
d_call: TRBD2
j_call: TRBJ2-1
clone_size: -
cdr3_nt: TGTGCCAGCAGCTCAAAACGTAGCGGGAGGCCCTACAATGAGCAGTTCTTC
cdr3_aa: CASSSKRSGRPYNEQFF

v_call: TRBV29-1
d_call: -
j_call: TRBJ1-1
clone_size: -
cdr3_nt: TGCAGCGTTGGATTAGGGGCACGGACTGAAGCTTTCTTT
cdr3_aa: CSVGLGARTEAFF

v_call: TRBV7-6
d_call: TRBD2
j_call: TRBJ2-1
clone_size: few
cdr3_nt: TGTGCCAGCAGCTTAAAAGGCGGGAGGGGCGATGAGCAGTTCTTC
cdr3_aa: CASSLKGGRGDEQFF

v_call: TRBV4-1
d_call: TRBD1
j_call: TRBJ2-7
clone_size: -
cdr3_nt: TGCGCCAGCAGCCCGGGACAGGGATCGGGTTACGAGCAGTACTTC
cdr3_aa: CASSPGQGSGYEQYF

v_call: TRBV6-6
d_call: -
j_call: TRBJ1-3
clone_size: -
cdr3_nt: TGTGCCAGCAGTTCCGGGACGCCTGGAAACACCATATATTTT
cdr3_aa: CASSSGTPGNTIYF

v_call: TRBV27
d_call: TRBD1
j_call: TRBJ2-7
clone_size: -
cdr3_nt: TGTGCCAGCCGGCTAGGACAGGCCGCCGGCGAGCAGTACTTC
cdr3_aa: CASRLGQAAGEQYF

v_call: TRBV19
d_call: TRBD1
j_call: TRBJ1-5
clone_size: few
cdr3_nt: TGTGCCGGTGGACAGGGGAGTCAGCCCCAGCATTTT
cdr3_aa: CAGGQGSQPQHF

v_call: TRBV19
d_call: TRBD1
j_call: TRBJ2-7
clone_size: -
cdr3_nt: TGTGCCAGTAGTATAAGAGGGACAGGGGCAAACTACGAGCAGTACTTC
cdr3_aa: CASSIRGTGANYEQYF

v_call: TRBV4-1
d_call: -
j_call: TRBJ1-5
clone_size: -
cdr3_nt: TGCGCCAGCAGCCAAGACGAGGGGCTGGGGAATCAGCCCCAGCATTTT
cdr3_aa: CASSQDEGLGNQPQHF

v_call: TRBV11-2
d_call: -
j_call: TRBJ1-2
clone_size: -
cdr3_nt: TGTGCCAGCAGCCCCATCACAGCTAACTATGGCTACACCTTC
cdr3_aa: CASSPITANYGYTF

v_call: TRBV27
d_call: TRBD2
j_call: TRBJ2-7
clone_size: -
cdr3_nt: TGTGCCAGCAGTTTACGGTTAGCGGGATCCTACGAGCAGTACTTC
cdr3_aa: CASSLRLAGSYEQYF

v_call: TRBV3-1/TRBV3-2
d_call: -
j_call: TRBJ1-1
clone_size: -
cdr3_nt: TGTGCCAGCAGCCAGGAGAGGAGCACTGAAGCTTTCTTT
cdr3_aa: CASSQERSTEAFF

v_call: TRBV6-5
d_call: TRBD1
j_call: TRBJ1-5
clone_size: once
cdr3_nt: TGTGCCGTCAGCCTTGGGACAGGGGCTGAGCCCCAGCATTTT
cdr3_aa: CAVSLGTGAEPQHF

v_call: TRBV10-3
d_call: -
j_call: TRBJ1-5
clone_size: -
cdr3_nt: TGTGCCATCAGCTCGGACCCACTGCCCCAGCATTTT
cdr3_aa: CAISSDPLPQHF

v_call: TRBV3-1/TRBV3-2
d_call: -
j_call: TRBJ2-7
clone_size: -
cdr3_nt: TGTGCCAGCGGCCCCGGGGTAGGGGTCTACGAGCAGTACTTC
cdr3_aa: CASGPGVGVYEQYF

v_call: TRBV6-5
d_call: -
j_call: TRBJ2-7
clone_size: -
cdr3_nt: TGTGCCAGCAGAAGCACAGGCTCCTACGAGCAGTACTTC
cdr3_aa: CASRSTGSYEQYF

v_call: TRBV30
d_call: -
j_call: TRBJ1-5
clone_size: -
cdr3_nt: TGTGCCTGGAGTGGCGGATTCAATCAGCCCCAGCATTTT
cdr3_aa: CAWSGGFNQPQHF

v_call: TRBV5-1
d_call: -
j_call: TRBJ2-6
clone_size: few
cdr3_nt: TGCGCCAGCAGCTTGGCCTTTCTTGGGGCTGGGGCCAACGTCCTGACTTTC
cdr3_aa: CASSLAFLGAGANVLTF

v_call: TRBV5-4
d_call: TRBD2
j_call: TRBJ2-7
clone_size: once
cdr3_nt: TGTGCCAGCAGCTCCAGGACTAGCGGCTCCTACGAGCAGTACTTC
cdr3_aa: CASSSRTSGSYEQYF

v_call: TRBV28
d_call: TRBD1
j_call: TRBJ1-3
clone_size: -
cdr3_nt: TGTGCCAGCAGACTACAGGGGTACGGAAACACCATATATTTT
cdr3_aa: CASRLQGYGNTIYF

v_call: TRBV2
d_call: TRBD2
j_call: TRBJ2-1
clone_size: -
cdr3_nt: TGTGCCAGCAGCACACTAGCGGGAGGGCTGCATGAGCAGTTCTTC
cdr3_aa: CASSTLAGGLHEQFF

v_call: TRBV24-1
d_call: -
j_call: TRBJ2-3
clone_size: -
cdr3_nt: TGTGCCACCAGTGATTACAGCACAGATACGCAGTATTTT
cdr3_aa: CATSDYSTDTQYF

v_call: TRBV28
d_call: TRBD1
j_call: TRBJ2-7
clone_size: -
cdr3_nt: TGTGCCAGCAGGATCGGGACAGAGCCCCGATACGAGCAGTACTTC
cdr3_aa: CASRIGTEPRYEQYF

v_call: TRBV18
d_call: -
j_call: TRBJ2-3
clone_size: -
cdr3_nt: TGTGCCAGCTCCCTCGAGCGGGTTACAGATACGCAGTATTTT
cdr3_aa: CASSLERVTDTQYF

v_call: TRBV4-3
d_call: TRBD1
j_call: TRBJ1-3
clone_size: -
cdr3_nt: TGCGCCAGCAGCCCGGGGTTTGCAGGGGGTTCCTCTGGAAACACCATATATTTT
cdr3_aa: CASSPGFAGGSSGNTIYF

v_call: TRBV30
d_call: -
j_call: TRBJ1-6
clone_size: -
cdr3_nt: TGTGCCTGGAGGGGAAATCGGGCTCAAACACCCCTCCACTTT
cdr3_aa: CAWRGNRAQTPLHF

v_call: TRBV2
d_call: TRBD1
j_call: TRBJ1-2
clone_size: -
cdr3_nt: TGTGCCAGCAGTGAAACAGGGGCCAATGGCTACACCTTC
cdr3_aa: CASSETGANGYTF

v_call: TRBV19
d_call: -
j_call: TRBJ1-2
clone_size: -
cdr3_nt: TGTGCCGGCTCTGGGGGTTCTAACTATGGCTACACCTTC
cdr3_aa: CAGSGGSNYGYTF

v_call: TRBV27
d_call: -
j_call: TRBJ2-7
clone_size: few
cdr3_nt: TGTGCCAGCAGTTTAAAAGGGAGTTACGAGCAGTACTTC
cdr3_aa: CASSLKGSYEQYF

v_call: TRBV30
d_call: TRBD1
j_call: TRBJ1-5
clone_size: -
cdr3_nt: TGTGCCTGGAGCGCCCCGGGACAGGGCCATCAGCCCCAGCATTTT
cdr3_aa: CAWSAPGQGHQPQHF

v_call: TRBV29-1
d_call: -
j_call: TRBJ2-3
clone_size: -
cdr3_nt: TGCAGCGTTTATTCGGATACGCAGTATTTT
cdr3_aa: CSVYSDTQYF

v_call: TRBV6-6
d_call: -
j_call: TRBJ1-2
clone_size: -
cdr3_nt: TGTGCCAGCAGTTACTCTCCAGATTACTATGGCTACACCTTC
cdr3_aa: CASSYSPDYYGYTF

v_call: TRBV12-3/TRBV12-4
d_call: -
j_call: TRBJ1-4
clone_size: -
cdr3_nt: TGTGCCAGCAACCGGGCCTATGAAAAACTGTTTTTT
cdr3_aa: CASNRAYEKLFF

v_call: TRBV7-9
d_call: TRBD1
j_call: TRBJ1-2
clone_size: -
cdr3_nt: TGTGCCAGCAGCCCTGGACAGGGGGCATGGGGCTACACCTTC
cdr3_aa: CASSPGQGAWGYTF

v_call: TRBV28
d_call: TRBD1
j_call: TRBJ1-2
clone_size: -
cdr3_nt: TGTGCCAGCAGTACAGGGGATAACTATGGCTACACCTTC
cdr3_aa: CASSTGDNYGYTF

v_call: TRBV5-4
d_call: -
j_call: TRBJ1-6
clone_size: few
cdr3_nt: TGTGCCAGCAGCTTGGAGGGCAGCCATAATTCACCCCTCCACTTT
cdr3_aa: CASSLEGSHNSPLHF